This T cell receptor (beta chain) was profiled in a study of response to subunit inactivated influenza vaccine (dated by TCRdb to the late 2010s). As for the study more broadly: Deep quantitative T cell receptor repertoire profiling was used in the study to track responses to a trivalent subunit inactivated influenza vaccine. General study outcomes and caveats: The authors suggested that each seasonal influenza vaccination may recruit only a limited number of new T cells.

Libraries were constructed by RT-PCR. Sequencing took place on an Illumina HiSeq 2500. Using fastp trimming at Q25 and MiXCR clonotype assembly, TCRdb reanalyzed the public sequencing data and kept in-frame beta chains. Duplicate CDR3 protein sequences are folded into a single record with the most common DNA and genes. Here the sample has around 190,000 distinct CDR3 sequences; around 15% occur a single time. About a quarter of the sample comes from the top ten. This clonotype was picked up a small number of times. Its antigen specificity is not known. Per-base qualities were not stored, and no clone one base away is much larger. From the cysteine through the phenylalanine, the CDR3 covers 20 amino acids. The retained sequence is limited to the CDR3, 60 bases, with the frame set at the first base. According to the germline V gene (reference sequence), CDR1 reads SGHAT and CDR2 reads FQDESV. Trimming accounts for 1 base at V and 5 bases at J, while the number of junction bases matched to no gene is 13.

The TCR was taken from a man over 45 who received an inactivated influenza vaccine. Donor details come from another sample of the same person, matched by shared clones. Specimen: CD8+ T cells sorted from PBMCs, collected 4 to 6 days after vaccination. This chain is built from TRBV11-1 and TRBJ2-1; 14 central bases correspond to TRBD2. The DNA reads TGTGCCAGCAGCTTAGAGTGGGGGCGACTAGCGGGAGGGCCCCACAATGAGCAGTTCTTC. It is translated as CASSLEWGRLAGGPHNEQFF.